A selection of T cell receptor beta chains follows, all from one sample in a study of T cell responses to AZD1222 COVID-19 vaccine. TCRdb keeps only in-frame clones here, not all; method: immunoSEQ multiplex PCR. Of fewer than 30,000 clones in the sample, 86% were seen once. The specimen was peripheral blood, collected 28 days after the second AZD1222 dose. Receptors originate from an adult who received the AZD1222 COVID-19 vaccine. The CDR3 runs from the conserved cysteine through the conserved F or W. A D gene is named only where the DNA matches it firmly. Size tells how often a clone was seen (once, few, many) or the class of an expanded clone, and some rows leave it out.

D	V	length	J	size	DNA	CDR3
-	TRBV7-2	13	TRBJ2-1	once	TGTGCCAGCAGCTCGCCAATTAGCGATGAGCAGTTCTTC	CASSSPISDEQFF
-	TRBV7-9	13	TRBJ1-5	-	TGTGCCAGCAGCTTAGAAGGGCTTAGGCCCCAGCATTTT	CASSLEGLRPQHF
-	TRBV9	15	TRBJ1-1	-	TGTGCCAGCAGCGTAGAGGCAGGGAAAGAGACTGAAGCTTTCTTT	CASSVEAGKETEAFF
-	TRBV5-1	15	TRBJ1-2	-	TGCGCCAGCAGCTTGGGGATACAGACGGGGTATGGCTACACCTTC	CASSLGIQTGYGYTF
-	TRBV3-1/TRBV3-2	15	TRBJ2-5	-	TGTGCCAGCAGCCAAAAGGGGTTAAGACAAGAGACCCAGTACTTC	CASSQKGLRQETQYF
-	TRBV10-3	14	TRBJ1-2	-	TGTGCCATCAGTGATGGCAGGGCTTGGGGTGGCTACACCTTC	CAISDGRAWGGYTF
-	TRBV2	17	TRBJ2-2	-	TGTGCCAGCAGGATTGACAGAACAACGGGGTCCACCGGGGAGCTGTTTTTT	CASRIDRTTGSTGELFF
-	TRBV18	14	TRBJ1-1	-	TGTGCCAGCTCACCGCAGGGTGAGGGCACTGAAGCTTTCTTT	CASSPQGEGTEAFF
-	TRBV11-2	15	TRBJ1-1	once	TGTGCCAGCAGCTTAGAAGGGTCAACGAACACTGAAGCTTTCTTT	CASSLEGSTNTEAFF
-	TRBV6-5	11	TRBJ2-5	-	TGTGCCAGCAGATCTTCCGGGACCCAGTACTTC	CASRSSGTQYF
-	TRBV5-1	13	TRBJ2-7	-	TGCGCCAGCAGCTGGGACAAAGCCTACGAGCAGTACTTC	CASSWDKAYEQYF
-	TRBV29-1	13	TRBJ2-7	-	TGCAGCGTTGTCTCTGGCCAGAGCTACGAGCAGTACTTC	CSVVSGQSYEQYF
-	TRBV5-1	14	TRBJ1-2	-	TGCGCCAGCAGCAGCACAGGGAATTACTATGGCTACACCTTC	CASSSTGNYYGYTF
TRBD2	TRBV3-1/TRBV3-2	19	TRBJ2-1	-	TGTGCCAGCAGCCAAGTTTCTCTAGCGGGAGTAAGGGTGAACAATGAGCAGTTCTTC	CASSQVSLAGVRVNNEQFF
-	TRBV5-4	18	TRBJ2-6	-	TGTGCCAGCAGCTCGCAGGGTTCAAGTCCCTCTGGGGCCAACGTCCTGACTTTC	CASSSQGSSPSGANVLTF
TRBD1	TRBV19	13	TRBJ1-5	-	TGTGCCAGTAGTGGAACAGGGGGACAGCCCCAGCATTTT	CASSGTGGQPQHF
TRBD2	TRBV5-1	17	TRBJ2-1	-	TGCGCCAGCAGCTTGGTACCGACTAGCGGGGAGTACAATGAGCAGTTCTTC	CASSLVPTSGEYNEQFF
-	TRBV19	14	TRBJ1-2	-	TGTGCCAGTAAGGGTCGGGGGGCGCCGGGAGGCTACACCTTC	CASKGRGAPGGYTF
TRBD2	TRBV20-1	17	TRBJ2-3	-	TGCAGTGCTAGTGCTAGCGGGGGGGAACCCCGCACAGATACGCAGTATTTT	CSASASGGEPRTDTQYF
TRBD1	TRBV5-1	17	TRBJ2-1	-	TGCGCCAGCAGCTTGAACCCAGACAGGGGGCGTTTTGATGAGCAGTTCTTC	CASSLNPDRGRFDEQFF
-	TRBV11-3	17	TRBJ2-1	-	TGTGCCAGCAGCTTAGGTGGGGGGGGGCCGTCCTACAATGAGCAGTTCTTC	CASSLGGGGPSYNEQFF
-	TRBV24-1	12	TRBJ2-1	-	TGTGCCACCAGTGATTATCAGAGTGAGCAGTTCTTC	CATSDYQSEQFF
-	TRBV7-3	14	TRBJ2-3	-	TGTGCCAGCAGCAGTCAGGGGAGCACAGATACGCAGTATTTT	CASSSQGSTDTQYF
-	TRBV15	16	TRBJ1-2	-	TGTGCCACCAGCAGAGATCGCCGGGAGCGGAACTATGGCTACACCTTC	CATSRDRRERNYGYTF
-	TRBV5-1	18	TRBJ2-6	-	TGCGCCAGCAGCTTTTCCACAGATTACTTCTCTGGGGCCAACGTCCTGACTTTC	CASSFSTDYFSGANVLTF
TRBD2	TRBV5-1	16	TRBJ2-3	-	TGCGCCAGCAGCTTGGGGACTAGCGGCCTCGCAGATACGCAGTATTTT	CASSLGTSGLADTQYF
-	TRBV3-1/TRBV3-2	13	TRBJ1-2	-	TGTGCCAGCAGCCAACAAACAGACAATGGCTACACCTTC	CASSQQTDNGYTF
TRBD1	TRBV20-1	11	TRBJ2-1	-	TGCAGCCAGGGACAGTCCAATGAGCAGTTCTTC	CSQGQSNEQFF
-	TRBV19	14	TRBJ1-2	-	TGTGCCAGTAGCAACAGCCGACGGAACTATGGCTACACCTTC	CASSNSRRNYGYTF
-	TRBV5-1	14	TRBJ1-1	-	TGCGCCAGCAGGGGTTTTGGGGAGGCAACTGAAGCTTTCTTT	CASRGFGEATEAFF
-	TRBV9	15	TRBJ1-1	-	TGTGCCAGCAGCGCCCACAGGGATATGAACACTGAAGCTTTCTTT	CASSAHRDMNTEAFF
-	TRBV12-3/TRBV12-4	12	TRBJ2-7	once	TGTGCCAGCAGTTTCGGCAGGGCCGAGCAGTACTTC	CASSFGRAEQYF
-	TRBV7-2	13	TRBJ1-2	-	TGTGCCAGCAGCTTAGGGGGTCCGGGAGGCTACACCTTC	CASSLGGPGGYTF
-	TRBV3-1/TRBV3-2	12	TRBJ2-7	-	TGTGCCAGCAGCCGCCTAGCTAGCGAGCAGTACTTC	CASSRLASEQYF
TRBD2	TRBV7-2	14	TRBJ2-3	-	TGTGCCAGCAGCTTTAGCGGGAGATCAGATACGCAGTATTTT	CASSFSGRSDTQYF
-	TRBV6-1	16	TRBJ1-3	-	TGTGCCAGCAGTGAAGGGGCATTCCACTCTGGAAACACCATATATTTT	CASSEGAFHSGNTIYF
-	TRBV5-1	13	TRBJ1-5	-	TGCGCCAGCAGCTTGGGCAGGGGTGAGCCCCAGCATTTT	CASSLGRGEPQHF
TRBD2	TRBV19	16	TRBJ2-1	few	TGTGCCAGTAGGAGGGTAGCGGGTAGCTCCTACAATGAGCAGTTCTTC	CASRRVAGSSYNEQFF
TRBD1	TRBV28	16	TRBJ1-4	few	TGTGCCAGCAGCCGCGGGACAGGGGCTACAAATGAAAAACTGTTTTTT	CASSRGTGATNEKLFF
TRBD1	TRBV5-1	12	TRBJ2-7	-	TGCGCCAGCAGCTCGGGACAGGGTGTTCAGTACTTC	CASSSGQGVQYF